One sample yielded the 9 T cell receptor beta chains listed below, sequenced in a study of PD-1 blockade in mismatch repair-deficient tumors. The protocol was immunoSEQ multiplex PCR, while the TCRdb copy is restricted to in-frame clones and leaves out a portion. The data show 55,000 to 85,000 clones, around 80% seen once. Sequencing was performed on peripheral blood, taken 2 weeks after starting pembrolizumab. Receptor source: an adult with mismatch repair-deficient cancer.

The CDR3 DNA reads as TGTGCCAGCAGCTTAGGACTAGCGGGAGGTTTTGAGCAGTTCTTC. This codes for CASSLGLAGGFEQFF. The chain employs TRBV13 and TRBJ2-1, with 12 bases lining up with TRBD2. The CDR3 consists of 15 residues. The V gene end was trimmed by 0 bases and the J gene end by 9 bases; junction bases not matched to a gene: 3. Germline assignment: CDR1 PRHDT and CDR2 FYEKMQ (reference sequence).

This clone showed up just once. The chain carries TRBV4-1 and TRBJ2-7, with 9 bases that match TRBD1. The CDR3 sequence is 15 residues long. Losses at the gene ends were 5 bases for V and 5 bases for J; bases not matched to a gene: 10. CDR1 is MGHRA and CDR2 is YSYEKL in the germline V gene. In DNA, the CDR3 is TGCGCCAGCAGCGTCCGGGACAGGGTTGTCCACGAGCAGTACTTC. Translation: CASSVRDRVVHEQYF.

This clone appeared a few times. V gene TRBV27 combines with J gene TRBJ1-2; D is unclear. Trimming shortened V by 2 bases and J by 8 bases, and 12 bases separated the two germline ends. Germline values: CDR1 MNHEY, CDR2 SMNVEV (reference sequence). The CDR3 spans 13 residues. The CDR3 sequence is CASSLMRESGYTF. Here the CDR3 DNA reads TGTGCCAGCAGTTTAATGCGCGAGTCGGGCTACACCTTC.

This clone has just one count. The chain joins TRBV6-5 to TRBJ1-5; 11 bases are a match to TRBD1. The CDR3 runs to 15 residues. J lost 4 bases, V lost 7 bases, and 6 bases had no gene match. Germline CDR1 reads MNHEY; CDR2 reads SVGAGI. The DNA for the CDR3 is TGTGCCAGCAAAAGAGGGGACAGGGGGAATCAGCCCCAGCATTTT. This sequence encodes CASKRGDRGNQPQHF.

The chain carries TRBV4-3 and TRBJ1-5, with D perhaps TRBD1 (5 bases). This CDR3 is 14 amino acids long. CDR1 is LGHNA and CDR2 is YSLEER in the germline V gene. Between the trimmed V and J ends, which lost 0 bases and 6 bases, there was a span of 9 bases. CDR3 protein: CASSQERDGQPQHF. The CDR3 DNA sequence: TGCGCCAGCAGCCAAGAAAGGGACGGTCAGCCCCAGCATTTT.

CDR3 bases: TGTGCCAGCAGCCCCCGAGGACCCTATGAGCAGTTCTTC. Its translation: CASSPRGPYEQFF. V gene TRBV7-9 combines with J gene TRBJ2-1, with no clear D. V was pared by 5 bases and J by 8 bases, with 13 bases between. This CDR3 region has 13 residues. Germline assignment: CDR1 SEHNR and CDR2 FQNEAQ (reference sequence).

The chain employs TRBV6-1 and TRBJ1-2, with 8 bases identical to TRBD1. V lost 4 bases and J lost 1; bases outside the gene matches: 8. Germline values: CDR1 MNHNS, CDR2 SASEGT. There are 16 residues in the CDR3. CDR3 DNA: TGTGCCAGCAGTGCCTCGACAGGGGAGAATAACTATGGCTACACCTTC. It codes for CASSASTGENNYGYTF.

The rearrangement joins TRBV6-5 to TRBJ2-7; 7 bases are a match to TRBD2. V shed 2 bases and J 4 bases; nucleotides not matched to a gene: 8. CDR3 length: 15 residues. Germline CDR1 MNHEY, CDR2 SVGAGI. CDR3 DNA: TGTGCCAGCAGTTACGCTAGCGGAAACCTATACGAGCAGTACTTC. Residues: CASSYASGNLYEQYF.

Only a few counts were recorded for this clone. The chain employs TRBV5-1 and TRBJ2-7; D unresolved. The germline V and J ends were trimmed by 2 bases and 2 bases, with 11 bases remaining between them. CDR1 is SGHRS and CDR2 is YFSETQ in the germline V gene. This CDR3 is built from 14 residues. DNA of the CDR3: TGCGCCAGCAGCTTCCAAACAAGGACCTACGAGCAGTACTTC. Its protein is CASSFQTRTYEQYF.